This section outlines one T cell receptor (beta chain) sequence together with its context. Its antigen is not yet known. Relative to the germline gene, one junction end is altered; a read error may explain this. The CDR3 covers 15 residues, taking in both the cysteine and the phenylalanine. Just the 45-base CDR3 DNA is kept, in frame starting at base 1. Looking up the germline V gene (reference sequence) yields CDR1 LNHNV and CDR2 YYDKDF. These data belong to a study of post-analysis software for immune sequencing data (dated by TCRdb to 2015 to 2017). Regarding the research as a whole: Relapsing-remitting, secondary progressive and progressive-relapsing multiple sclerosis were recorded as disease courses, and subtype annotation was lacking for some patients. The patient repertoires were set against under 13 previously published healthy control repertoires from donors whose ages ranged from roughly 6 to 26 years. A subset of samples was prepared in parallel using single-end sample barcoding, then pooled and co-amplified after Illumina adapter ligation. Points the paper makes about the study in general: Direct clustering with F measure showed strong co-clustering of samples prepared in the same batch, prompting a batch-effect correction. Patients showed significantly higher frequencies than controls for roughly 5 TRBV segments, among them TRBV5-6, TRBV5-1 and TRBV20-1. Multiple sclerosis patients had significantly lower normalized Chao1 diversity than controls, a result that suggests substantial peripheral T-cell clonal expansion. The control group was slightly older than the multiple sclerosis patient group.

Library generation was performed with PCR. The listed sequencing device is Illumina HiSeq 2500. To reduce PCR and sequencing biases, unique molecular identifiers were built into the TCR beta cDNA libraries. About 0.5 million cDNA molecules were obtained for every 1 to 10 million input T cells, so each molecule roughly corresponded to one T cell. The patient libraries were prepared and sequenced using the same protocol as the earlier healthy control dataset. Samples belonging to the same batch were prepared together, multiplexed and sequenced on a shared HiSeq lane. Processing in the source paper ran as follows. MIGEC handled the raw barcoded reads, throwing out single-read molecular identifier groups before consensus assembly and CDR3 extraction. Clonotype tables were post-analysed with VDJtools, and diversity was normalized by down-sampling all datasets to the smallest sample size. Repertoire overlap clustering matched CDR3 amino acid but not nucleotide sequences to correct batch-related cross-sample contamination. Using fastp at Q25 and MiXCR, TCRdb reprocessed the public reads and kept productive beta chains. Each CDR3 protein gets just one entry, which takes the most common genes and DNA from the rows behind it. In this record, the V and J calls reflect TCRdb's handling and not the investigators' own analysis. This sample holds fewer than 850,000 distinct CDR3 sequences; 46% were observed only once. The ten biggest clones cover 4% to 5% of the sample.

TCR beta repertoires were profiled from peripheral blood of approximately 13 young patients with multiple sclerosis to demonstrate the VDJtools post-analysis software. The multiple sclerosis patients were children and adolescents between roughly 6 and 16 years of age. The rearrangement combines TRBV15 with TRBJ2-1, and 8 junctional nucleotides match TRBD1. The material sequenced was blood. The TCR originated in a girl between 5 and 17 years old with multiple sclerosis. In nucleotides, the sequence is TGTGCCACCAGTAGAGGACAGGGCTCCTACAATGAGCAGTTCTTC. Translation gives CATSRGQGSYNEQFF.